Below, 21 T cell receptor beta chains from the same sample are listed, as sequenced in a study of regulatory T cells in long-lasting Graves disease. Sample time point: newly diagnosed GD, antithyroid drugs for less than 3 months. PBMC-derived RNA was used for the TCR library. CDR3-region Arm-PCR and iRepertoire HTBI primers produced the TCR beta libraries. TCRdb itself ran the multiplex PCR reads through MiXCR, one entry per CDR3 protein. The sample contains about 520,000 distinct CDR3 sequences, 12% of which appear only once. The same specimen was also included in a second study, on T cells in Graves' hyperthyroidism and ophthalmopathy.

The sample consisted of peripheral blood mononuclear cells (PBMCs), taken at new diagnosis, from a patient treated with antithyroid drugs. The receptors derive from a woman between 25 and 40 years old with Graves disease.

This clonotype was picked up a small number of times. The J gene is TRBJ2-4, the V gene TRBV20-1; D perhaps matches TRBD2 (5 bases). The CDR3 contains 12 residues. V lost 8 bases to trimming and J lost 9 bases, with 17 bases between them. The germline gives CDR1 DFQATT, CDR2 SNEGSKA (reference sequence). The CDR3 sequence is CSCIYPGGIQYF. The CDR3 DNA reads as TGCAGTTGTATCTACCCAGGAGGCATTCAGTACTTC.

The chain combines TRBV28 with TRBJ2-5, with 7 bases identical to TRBD1. Losses at the gene ends were 6 bases for V and 5 bases for J; bases not matched to a gene: 12. CDR1 and CDR2 (germline): MDHEN, SYDVKM. The CDR3 spans 15 residues. The CDR3 DNA sequence: TGTGCCAGCAGCTACACCAGACAGGGCGGCGAGACCCAGTACTTC. It yields the protein CASSYTRQGGETQYF.

Many counts were recorded for this clonotype. V and J are TRBV12-3 or TRBV12-4 and TRBJ2-7, with a weak D call TRBD2 (5 bases). This CDR3 spans 18 amino acids. The germline V and J ends were trimmed by 0 bases and 2 bases, with 20 bases remaining between them. The CDR3 DNA follows: TGTGCCAGCAGTTTAGCCGGGCCTCGAGGACTCTGGACCTACGAGCAGTACTTC. Translating gives CASSLAGPRGLWTYEQYF.

The table lists this clonotype with many counts. In DNA, the CDR3 is TGTGCCAGCAGTTCCTTCGCTGGTAGCGGGAACACCGGGGAGCTGTTTTTT. Protein product: CASSSFAGSGNTGELFF. The chain carries TRBV28 and TRBJ2-2, with D tentatively TRBD2 (6 bases). V lost 4 bases and J 1 base, leaving 16 bases between the germline ends. Germline CDR1 reads MDHEN; CDR2 reads SYDVKM. CDR3 length: 17 residues.

The sample holds many counts of this clonotype. This chain joins TRBV9 and TRBJ2-3; the D gene could be TRBD1 or TRBD2 (5 bases each). Trimming removed 2 bases at V and 6 bases at J, with 16 bases between. The CDR3 length is 15 residues. The germline gives CDR1 SGDLS, CDR2 YYNGEE. In DNA form, the CDR3 reads TGTGCCAGCAGCGTGTACGGGATGTCAGGGGATACGCAGTATTTT. This sequence encodes CASSVYGMSGDTQYF.

This clonotype was picked up many times. The V call is TRBV2, the J call TRBJ1-1, with D maybe TRBD1 (6 bases). The CDR3 extends over 13 amino acids. Germline loops: CDR1 SNHLY, CDR2 FYNNEI. V lost 7 bases, J lost 7 bases, and 16 bases lay in between. The DNA for the CDR3 is TGTGCCAGCACCATACAGGGCAACCATGAAGCTTTCTTT. Translated: CASTIQGNHEAFF.

This clonotype has a handful of counts. This rearrangement joins TRBV30 to TRBJ1-3, with D maybe TRBD1 (5 bases). Germline CDR1 reads GTSNPN; CDR2 reads SVGIG (reference sequence). Trimming cost V 3 bases and J 0 bases, with 12 bases left between them. This CDR3 is 15 amino acids long. The CDR3 sequence: CAWRSGTVSGNTIYF. The CDR3 DNA reads as TGTGCCTGGAGAAGCGGGACGGTCTCTGGAAACACCATATATTTT.

The rearrangement links TRBV20-1 to TRBJ2-1; 12 nucleotides match TRBD2. Unmatched junction bases numbered 9, after V lost 5 bases and J lost 7 bases. Germline V gene sequence: CDR1 DFQATT, CDR2 SNEGSKA (reference sequence). CDR3 size: 15 residues. CDR3 region: CSAEASGRALNEQFF. The CDR3 bases are TGCAGTGCTGAGGCTAGCGGGAGGGCGTTAAATGAGCAGTTCTTC.

Ten or more counts support this clonotype. The V call is TRBV6-2 or TRBV6-3, the J call TRBJ1-1; 10 bases line up with TRBD1. V shed 5 bases and J 1 base; nucleotides not matched to a gene: 10. The CDR3 contains 17 residues. Per the germline V gene, CDR1 is MNHEY and CDR2 is SVGEGT. The CDR3 DNA reads as TGTGCCAGCAGTCAATGGACAGGGGGAAGACAGAACACTGAAGCTTTCTTT. Translation gives CASSQWTGGRQNTEAFF.

At least ten counts were recorded for this clonotype. The chain joins TRBV24-1 to TRBJ1-4; D uncertain. This CDR3 contains 13 residues. Trimming took off 12 bases at V and 5 bases at J, with 15 bases between the two ends. The germline V gene has CDR1 KGHDR and CDR2 SFDVKD. The CDR3 region is CASRGDANEKLFF. The CDR3 nucleotides read TGTGCCTCCCGCGGAGACGCGAATGAAAAACTGTTTTTT.

This rearrangement joins TRBV13 to TRBJ2-5; 7 nucleotides match TRBD1. The V gene end was trimmed by 2 bases and the J gene end by 3 bases; junction bases not matched to a gene: 6. CDR1 and CDR2 from the germline V gene are PRHDT and FYEKMQ (reference sequence). The CDR3 is made up of 15 amino acids. The CDR3 spells CASSLWGDREETQYF. CDR3 bases: TGTGCCAGCAGCTTATGGGGCGACAGGGAAGAGACCCAGTACTTC.

In its sample, this clonotype was seen a few times. The J gene is TRBJ2-7, the V gene TRBV18; D is undetermined. CDR3 length equals 14 residues. Trimming took off 1 base at V and 4 bases at J, with 11 bases between the two ends. The germline V gene has CDR1 KGHSH and CDR2 LQKENI. The CDR3 reads CASSPLTGRYEQYF. The DNA for the CDR3 is TGTGCCAGCTCACCACTAACGGGCCGATACGAGCAGTACTTC.

The rearrangement joins TRBV20-1 to TRBJ1-5; TRBD1 matches at 7 bases. This CDR3 region has 19 residues. With V trimmed by 2 bases and J by 2 bases, 18 bases remained unmatched. Germline lookup yields CDR1 DFQATT and CDR2 SNEGSKA (reference sequence). The chain's CDR3 is CSARPSFGQAFIGNQPQHF. DNA for the CDR3: TGCAGTGCTAGACCTTCTTTCGGACAGGCATTCATTGGCAATCAGCCCCAGCATTTT.

Ten or more counts support this clonotype. This chain links TRBV4-2 with TRBJ2-7, with a weak D call TRBD2 (6 bases). The CDR3 is 15 amino acids. V lost 0 bases and J 4 bases, leaving 13 bases between the germline ends. Germline CDR1 and CDR2: LGHNA and YNFKEQ. CDR3 region: CASSQEMGGTYEQYF. In DNA, the CDR3 is TGTGCCAGCAGCCAAGAGATGGGGGGAACATACGAGCAGTACTTC.

At least ten counts were recorded for this clonotype. The chain links TRBV9 to TRBJ1-1; D perhaps matches TRBD1 (6 bases). There are 14 residues in the CDR3. V gave up 3 bases and J gave up 7 bases, with 16 bases separating them. Germline V gene lookup returns CDR1 SGDLS and CDR2 YYNGEE. The CDR3 protein is CASSAASTGFEAFF. The DNA for the CDR3 is TGTGCCAGCAGCGCCGCCTCTACAGGGTTTGAAGCTTTCTTT.

This clonotype was seen ten or more times. V is TRBV3-1 and J is TRBJ2-1; D gene ambiguous. The germline gives CDR1 LGHDT, CDR2 YNNKEL (reference sequence). There are 13 residues in the CDR3. V was shortened by 5 bases and J by 9 bases, with 14 bases between the two germline ends. The CDR3 bases are TGTGCCAGCAGCTCTTCTGCCCCCGCTGAGCAGTTCTTC. It translates to CASSSSAPAEQFF.

Remarks on this clonotype: At one end, the junction sequence differs from germline, possibly due to a read error. The V call is TRBV15, the J call TRBJ2-3, with TRBD2 matching 7 bases. CDR1 and CDR2 (germline): LNHNV, YYDKDF (reference sequence). The CDR3 is made up of 17 amino acids. The CDR3 reads CPTSRAGAGVNTDTQYF. The DNA of the CDR3 is TGTCCCACCAGCAGAGCCGGGGCGGGAGTGAACACAGATACGCAGTATTTT.

This clonotype was recorded many times. CDR3 protein: CASSPRQGLSGYGYTF. CDR3 in DNA: TGTGCCAGCAGTCCGAGACAGGGCCTCTCTGGCTATGGCTACACCTTC. The chain employs TRBV27 and TRBJ1-2; 7 nucleotides match TRBD1. Looked up from germline, CDR1 is MNHEY and CDR2 is SMNVEV (reference sequence). V lost 5 bases, J lost 4 bases, and 13 bases stayed unmatched. The CDR3 is made up of 16 amino acids.

This clonotype was recorded a few times. The chain employs TRBV20-1 and TRBJ2-5, with a weak D call TRBD2 (6 bases). The germline gives CDR1 DFQATT, CDR2 SNEGSKA (reference sequence). This CDR3 has 14 amino acids. Deletions cut 3 bases from V and 0 bases from J, with 11 bases between. Here the CDR3 DNA reads TGCAGTGCTAGCTTAGCGGTGTACCAAGAGACCCAGTACTTC. Its translation: CSASLAVYQETQYF.

This clonotype occurred many times. The chain links TRBV3-1 to TRBJ2-1; 11 positions match TRBD2. Per germline, CDR1 LGHDT and CDR2 YNNKEL (reference sequence). The CDR3 runs 18 residues. Trimming took 1 base from V and 5 from J; bases not matched to a gene: 10. The DNA for the CDR3 is TGTGCCAGCAGCCAAGGGGCCGGGACTAGCGGCCTCCACAATGAGCAGTTCTTC. Translating gives CASSQGAGTSGLHNEQFF.

The chain combines TRBV13 with TRBJ2-5; 12 positions agree with TRBD2. The length of the CDR3 is 16 residues. From germline, CDR1 is PRHDT and CDR2 FYEKMQ (reference sequence). With 3 bases clipped from V and 5 bases from J, the junction kept 7 bases outside the gene matches. The CDR3 reads CASSFGTSGQGETQYF. The CDR3 DNA reads as TGTGCCAGCAGCTTTGGGACTAGCGGGCAGGGGGAGACCCAGTACTTC.